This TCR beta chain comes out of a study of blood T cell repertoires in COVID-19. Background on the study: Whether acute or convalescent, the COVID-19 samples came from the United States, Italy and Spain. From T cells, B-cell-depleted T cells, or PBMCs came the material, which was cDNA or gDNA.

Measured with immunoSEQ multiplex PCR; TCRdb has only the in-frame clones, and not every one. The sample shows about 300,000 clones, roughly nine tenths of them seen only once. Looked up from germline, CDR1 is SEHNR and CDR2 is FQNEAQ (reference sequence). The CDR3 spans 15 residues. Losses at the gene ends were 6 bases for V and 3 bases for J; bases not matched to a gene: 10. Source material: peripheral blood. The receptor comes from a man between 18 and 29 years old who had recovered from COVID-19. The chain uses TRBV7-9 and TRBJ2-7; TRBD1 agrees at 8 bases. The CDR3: CASSQDRGWSYEQYF. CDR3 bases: TGTGCCAGCAGTCAAGACAGGGGATGGAGCTACGAGCAGTACTTC.